The rows below give T cell receptor beta chains drawn from one sample of a study of response to subunit inactivated influenza vaccine. Using its own MiXCR run on the RT-PCR reads, TCRdb lists one record per CDR3 protein. In the table there are hundreds of thousands of distinct CDR3 sequences, 10% to 15% of which are singletons. Sequencing used non-naive T cells sorted from PBMCs, obtained roughly 2 weeks before vaccination. Every receptor here comes from a man aged 45 to 65 who received an inactivated influenza vaccine. CDR3s include the opening cysteine and the closing phenylalanine or tryptophan. A D gene is named only where the DNA matches it firmly. Where a row states a size, it is once, few, many or the class of an expanded clone; other rows omit it.

length: 12; D: NA; J: TRBJ2-3; V: TRBV5-1; size: many; CDR3: CASSSSMDTQYF; DNA: TGCGCCAGCAGCTCCAGTATGGATACGCAGTATTTT
length: 14; D: TRBD1; J: TRBJ2-5; V: TRBV20-1; size: NA; CDR3: CSNLPGGYGETQYF; DNA: TGCAGCAACCTCCCAGGGGGATACGGAGAGACCCAGTACTTC
length: 15; D: TRBD2; J: TRBJ2-5; V: TRBV3-1; size: NA; CDR3: CASSQAVAGGETQYF; DNA: TGTGCCAGCAGCCAAGCGGTAGCGGGGGGAGAGACCCAGTACTTC
length: 15; D: TRBD1; J: TRBJ2-2; V: TRBV9; size: NA; CDR3: CASSPRTGHTGELFF; DNA: TGTGCCAGCAGCCCGCGGACAGGGCACACCGGGGAGCTGTTTTTT
length: 14; D: NA; J: TRBJ2-3; V: TRBV6-1; size: few; CDR3: CASSVGPRTDTQYF; DNA: TGTGCCAGCAGTGTCGGGCCCAGGACAGATACGCAGTATTTT
length: 13; D: TRBD2; J: TRBJ2-2; V: TRBV6-2/TRBV6-3; size: NA; CDR3: CASGRLAPGELFF; DNA: TGTGCCAGCGGGCGACTAGCCCCCGGGGAGCTGTTTTTT
length: 13; D: NA; J: TRBJ2-1; V: TRBV5-1; size: few; CDR3: CASSLALGGGIFF; DNA: TGCGCCAGCAGCTTGGCCCTCGGCGGTGGAATATTCTTC
length: 13; D: NA; J: TRBJ1-1; V: TRBV7-3; size: NA; CDR3: CASSLNGNTEAFF; DNA: TGTGCCAGCAGCTTAAATGGGAACACTGAAGCTTTCTTT
length: 13; D: NA; J: TRBJ1-2; V: TRBV29-1; size: few; CDR3: CSVVLDAGYGYTF; DNA: TGCAGCGTTGTTCTCGACGCCGGCTATGGCTACACCTTC
length: 14; D: NA; J: TRBJ1-3; V: TRBV12-3/TRBV12-4; size: many; CDR3: CASRHYAGGNTIYF; DNA: TGTGCCAGCAGGCACTACGCCGGGGGGAACACCATATATTTT
length: 15; D: TRBD1; J: TRBJ1-6; V: TRBV28; size: few; CDR3: CASSLGTVRNSPLHF; DNA: TGTGCCAGCAGTTTGGGGACAGTGAGAAATTCACCCCTCCACTTT
length: 14; D: NA; J: TRBJ2-7; V: TRBV6-5; size: NA; CDR3: CASSYDRNSYEQYF; DNA: TGTGCCAGCAGTTACGACAGAAACTCCTACGAGCAGTACTTC
length: 19; D: TRBD2; J: TRBJ2-1; V: TRBV14; size: few; CDR3: CASSQLTSGRRLSIHEQFF; DNA: TGTGCCAGCAGCCAATTGACTAGCGGGAGGAGGCTATCAATCCATGAGCAGTTCTTC
length: 14; D: TRBD1; J: TRBJ1-5; V: TRBV12-3/TRBV12-4; size: NA; CDR3: CASRPTGGSQPQHF; DNA: TGTGCCAGCAGACCGACAGGGGGCTCTCAGCCCCAGCATTTT
length: 14; D: NA; J: TRBJ2-7; V: TRBV20-1; size: NA; CDR3: CSARGLVHSYEQYF; DNA: TGCAGTGCTAGAGGACTAGTCCACTCCTACGAGCAGTACTTC
length: 15; D: NA; J: TRBJ2-7; V: TRBV7-6; size: few; CDR3: CASSSGGTVAYEQYF; DNA: TGTGCCAGCAGCAGCGGCGGGACAGTTGCCTACGAGCAGTACTTC
length: 20; D: TRBD2; J: TRBJ2-1; V: TRBV6-2/TRBV6-3; size: NA; CDR3: CASRYRTSGGLTNSYNEQFF; DNA: TGTGCCAGCAGATACCGGACTAGCGGGGGCCTCACTAACTCCTACAATGAGCAGTTCTTC
length: 13; D: NA; J: TRBJ1-6; V: TRBV3-1; size: NA; CDR3: CASRPGSTSPLHF; DNA: TGTGCCAGCAGGCCCGGGAGTACCTCACCCCTCCACTTT
length: 14; D: NA; J: TRBJ2-7; V: TRBV7-2; size: NA; CDR3: CASSLVQGLNEQYF; DNA: TGTGCCAGCAGCTTAGTCCAGGGTCTAAACGAGCAGTACTTC
length: 14; D: TRBD2; J: TRBJ2-1; V: TRBV6-1; size: NA; CDR3: CASRPGLGYNEQFF; DNA: TGTGCCAGCAGGCCGGGACTAGGATACAATGAGCAGTTCTTC
length: 15; D: TRBD2; J: TRBJ2-1; V: TRBV3-1; size: few; CDR3: CASSQDASGIYEQFF; DNA: TGTGCCAGCAGCCAAGATGCTAGCGGGATATATGAGCAGTTCTTC
length: 13; D: NA; J: TRBJ2-7; V: TRBV11-2; size: NA; CDR3: CASSLDVPYEQYF; DNA: TGTGCCAGCAGCTTAGACGTTCCCTACGAGCAGTACTTC
length: 13; D: TRBD1; J: TRBJ1-4; V: TRBV10-3; size: NA; CDR3: CATSMQGEAKLFF; DNA: TGTGCCACCAGTATGCAGGGGGAAGCAAAACTGTTTTTT
length: 17; D: NA; J: TRBJ1-4; V: TRBV6-1; size: many; CDR3: CASSGHLGGGRDEKLFF; DNA: TGTGCCAGCAGTGGACACCTCGGGGGGGGGAGAGATGAAAAACTGTTTTTT
length: 14; D: TRBD1; J: TRBJ1-1; V: TRBV20-1; size: many; CDR3: CSADRAISRGEAFF; DNA: TGCAGTGCCGACAGGGCGATTTCGAGGGGTGAAGCTTTCTTT
length: 14; D: NA; J: TRBJ1-1; V: TRBV5-6; size: NA; CDR3: CASSSGGVLMFAFF; DNA: TGTGCCAGCAGCTCAGGCGGCGTTTTGATGTTTGCTTTCTTT
length: 15; D: TRBD1; J: TRBJ2-1; V: TRBV6-5; size: many; CDR3: CASSYRDRVADEQFF; DNA: TGTGCCAGCAGTTACCGGGACAGGGTAGCGGATGAGCAGTTCTTC
length: 14; D: NA; J: TRBJ2-5; V: TRBV7-9; size: NA; CDR3: CASSSNGQAETQYF; DNA: TGTGCCAGCAGCTCCAACGGTCAAGCGGAGACCCAGTACTTC
length: 14; D: NA; J: TRBJ2-3; V: TRBV24-1; size: few; CDR3: CATSDSGFTDTQYF; DNA: TGTGCCACCAGTGATAGCGGCTTCACAGATACGCAGTATTTT
length: 14; D: TRBD1; J: TRBJ1-3; V: TRBV29-1; size: few; CDR3: CSVRGPEFGNTIYF; DNA: TGCAGCGTGAGGGGGCCAGAATTCGGAAACACCATATATTTT
length: 14; D: NA; J: TRBJ1-1; V: TRBV20-1; size: NA; CDR3: CSARATGVNTEAFF; DNA: TGCAGTGCTAGGGCGACAGGAGTGAACACTGAAGCTTTCTTT
length: 14; D: NA; J: TRBJ2-2; V: TRBV12-3/TRBV12-4; size: many; CDR3: CASSLRSASGELFF; DNA: TGTGCCAGCAGTTTAAGATCAGCATCCGGGGAGCTGTTTTTT
length: 12; D: NA; J: TRBJ2-5; V: TRBV20-1; size: few; CDR3: CSVRDLQETQYF; DNA: TGCAGTGTCAGGGACCTCCAAGAGACCCAGTACTTC
length: 15; D: NA; J: TRBJ2-1; V: TRBV6-4; size: NA; CDR3: CASSEGPLSYNEQFF; DNA: TGTGCCAGCAGTGAAGGGCCCTTATCCTACAATGAGCAGTTCTTC
length: 17; D: NA; J: TRBJ2-3; V: TRBV5-1; size: NA; CDR3: CASSLAGLRGRWDTQYF; DNA: TGCGCCAGCAGCTTGGCCGGTTTACGGGGGCGATGGGATACGCAGTATTTT